One sample yielded the 29 T cell receptor beta chains listed below, sequenced in a study of cytomegalovirus exposure and HLA in healthy donors (dated by TCRdb to the late 2010s). Library creation used the immunoSEQ multiplex PCR assay. A mixture of 60 forward primers for TCR Vbeta segments and 13 reverse primers for TCR Jbeta segments was used in the multiplex PCR. The immuneACCESS repertoire file appears here via TCRdb, limited to in-frame rearrangements. These files lack a portion of the clones; in checked studies, under half of the deficit traces to unresolved V genes, and the cause of the others is not known. The sample data list some 120,000 clones, and under 80% of these were observed just once. The leading ten clones occupy 4% of the sample. Source material: PBMCs. These receptors all come from a man aged 40-55 years in good health and CMV-seropositive.

V gene TRBV7-2 combines with J gene TRBJ1-1, with D maybe TRBD1 (6 bases). The CDR3 consists of 15 residues. The germline gives CDR1 SGHTA, CDR2 FQGNSA. V lost 3 bases, J lost 0 bases, and 11 bases lay in between. The CDR3 bases are TGTGCCAGCAGCTTGGGGGCGGGGGTGAACACTGAAGCTTTCTTT. This sequence encodes CASSLGAGVNTEAFF. The complete variable domain, with remaining parts taken from reference TRBV7-2 and TRBJ1-1, reads GAGVSQSPSNKVTEKGKDVELRCDPISGHTALYWYRQSLGQGLEFLIYFQGNSAPDKSGLPSDRFSAERTGGSVSTLTIQRTQQEDSAVYLCASSLGAGVNTEAFFGQGTRLTVV.

The chain carries TRBV7-2 and TRBJ2-2; 7 positions agree with TRBD1. CDR1 and CDR2 from the germline V gene are SGHTA and FQGNSA. This CDR3 region has 15 residues. V gave up 5 bases and J gave up 5 bases; unmatched junction bases: 8. In nucleotides, the CDR3 is TGTGCCAGCAGCCAGGCAGGGGGATCAACCGGGGAGCTGTTTTTT. Its translation is CASSQAGGSTGELFF.

The chain combines TRBV5-1 with TRBJ1-5; no reliable D call. Trimming removed 2 bases from V and 3 bases from J, with 12 bases in between. The germline V gene encodes CDR1 SGHRS and CDR2 YFSETQ. CDR3 length: 15 residues. DNA of the CDR3: TGCGCCAGCAGCTTAGTCACGGGAATCAATCAGCCCCAGCATTTT. It translates to CASSLVTGINQPQHF.

The rearrangement uses TRBV6-1 and TRBJ1-1; D is ambiguous. This CDR3 has 12 residues. CDR1 is MNHNS, CDR2 SASEGT, per germline. Trimming shortened V by 8 bases and J by 11 bases, and 18 bases separated the two germline ends. The CDR3 sequence is CASLFKGRGAFF. CDR3 nucleotide sequence: TGTGCCAGCCTATTCAAAGGTCGCGGGGCTTTCTTT.

This chain uses TRBV19 with TRBJ1-3; D is uncertain. This CDR3 region has 11 residues. V lost 5 bases and J lost 8, with 7 bases in between. The germline gives CDR1 LNHDA, CDR2 SQIVND (reference sequence). This CDR3 is CASSARDTIYF. CDR3 in DNA: TGTGCCAGTAGTGCCCGGGACACCATATATTTT.

The rearrangement uses TRBV2 and TRBJ2-7; 8 nucleotides match TRBD1. This CDR3 comprises 13 residues. Germline-derived CDR1 and CDR2 are SNHLY and FYNNEI. V lost 8 bases and J lost 1; bases outside the gene matches: 4. DNA of the CDR3: TGTGCCAGCTGGGACAGGAGGTCCTACGAGCAGTACTTC. Its translation: CASWDRRSYEQYF.

The genes are TRBV30 and TRBJ1-1; TRBD1 is a possible D gene (5 bases). V lost 8 bases and J lost 2, with 15 bases in between. The CDR3 runs to 13 residues. Germline CDR1 GTSNPN, CDR2 SVGIG (reference sequence). The CDR3 here is CAQGEGGNTEAFF. CDR3 in DNA: TGTGCCCAAGGGGAGGGAGGAAACACTGAAGCTTTCTTT.

This clone was detected many times. The chain joins TRBV4-3 to TRBJ2-5; no firm D call. V gave up 0 bases and J gave up 3 bases, with 8 bases separating them. The CDR3 runs to 14 residues. Germline values: CDR1 LGHNA, CDR2 YSLEER. CDR3 in amino acids: CASSQDTNKETQYF. For the CDR3, the DNA is TGCGCCAGCAGCCAAGACACGAACAAAGAGACCCAGTACTTC.

In this sample, this clone turned up a few times. This chain uses TRBV7-2 with TRBJ1-5; 10 nucleotides line up with TRBD1. Looked up from germline, CDR1 is SGHTA and CDR2 is FQGNSA. The CDR3 length is 16 residues. Trimming cost V 5 bases and J 3 bases; bases outside gene matches: 7. The CDR3 bases are TGTGCCAGCAGCCCAGGGACAGGGGACATCAATCAGCCCCAGCATTTT. Protein product: CASSPGTGDINQPQHF.

This clone showed up just once. The rearrangement uses TRBV14 and TRBJ2-1, with a weak D call TRBD1 (6 bases). There are 14 residues in the CDR3. Germline values: CDR1 SGHDN, CDR2 FVKESK. V gave up 1 base and J gave up 6 bases, with 10 bases separating them. CDR3 loop: CASSQVQGGNEQFF. CDR3 DNA sequence: TGTGCCAGCAGCCAAGTACAGGGTGGCAATGAGCAGTTCTTC.

The V call is TRBV21-1, the J call TRBJ2-5; TRBD2 is the table's D call and was not checked against the DNA. TRBV21-1 is a pseudogene. This CDR3 has 15 amino acids. In nucleotides, the CDR3 is TGTGCCAGCAGCAAAGTCAGGGTTGGGGGGGAGACCCAGTACTTC. Protein product: CASSKVRVGGETQYF.

In nucleotides, the CDR3 is TGTGCCAGCAGCTTAGTGGCCGGGGGCGAGCAGTACTTC. Translation: CASSLVAGGEQYF. The V and J genes are TRBV11-3 and TRBJ2-7; D perhaps matches TRBD2 (6 bases). The CDR3 consists of 13 residues. Trimming left V 1 base short and J 6 bases short, with 10 bases between. The germline V gene has CDR1 SGHNT and CDR2 YENEEA.

The rearrangement joins TRBV27 to TRBJ1-2; 10 nucleotides align to TRBD1. J gave up 8 bases and V 5 bases, and 5 bases lay outside the gene matches. The CDR3 length is 13 residues. Germline V gene sequence: CDR1 MNHEY, CDR2 SMNVEV (reference sequence). Written as DNA, the CDR3 is TGTGCCAGCAGTCCGTGGGACAGGGGCGGCTACACCTTC. Its protein is CASSPWDRGGYTF.

This clone was picked up a small number of times. The chain uses TRBV7-2 and TRBJ2-3; weak D call: TRBD2 (6 bases). In germline, CDR1 is SGHTA, CDR2 FQGNSA. V lost 2 bases and J lost 6, with 9 bases in between. CDR3 length equals 13 residues. CDR3 in amino acids: CASSLTRGDTQYF. The CDR3 DNA reads as TGTGCCAGCAGCTTAACCCGGGGGGATACGCAGTATTTT.

About this clone: Germline is not matched at one junction end, which may reflect a read error. The rearrangement links TRBV29-1 to TRBJ2-5; D possibly corresponds to TRBD2 (6 bases). Germline-derived CDR1 and CDR2 are SQVTM and ANQGSEA. The length of the CDR3 is 14 residues. CDR3 residues: CSVEDRRERETQHF. CDR3 nucleotide sequence: TGCAGCGTTGAAGACAGGAGGGAAAGAGAGACCCAGCACTTC.

The V and J genes are TRBV7-9 and TRBJ2-1; 14 positions agree with TRBD2. Germline V gene lookup returns CDR1 SEHNR and CDR2 FQNEAQ (reference sequence). The junction had 4 bases not matched to a gene; V was cut back by 6 bases and J by 0 bases. The CDR3 runs 17 residues. CDR3 amino acids: CASRRTSGGSSYNEQFF. The CDR3 nucleotides are TGTGCCAGCAGACGGACTAGCGGGGGGAGCTCCTACAATGAGCAGTTCTTC.

The chain carries TRBV7-9 and TRBJ2-7, with 7 bases aligning to TRBD1. The CDR3 totals 16 residues. The J segment lost 0 bases and the V segment lost 0 bases, leaving 5 bases of the junction unmatched. Germline loops: CDR1 SEHNR, CDR2 FQNEAQ (reference sequence). The CDR3 DNA is TGTGCCAGCAGCTTAGCGCTTCGGGACAGCTCCTACGAGCAGTACTTC. It codes for CASSLALRDSSYEQYF.

The V and J genes are TRBV7-2 and TRBJ2-1, with TRBD1 as a possible D gene (6 bases). The CDR3 has 14 amino acids. The ends were cut back, 1 base at V and 6 bases at J, with 10 bases in the middle. Germline-derived CDR1 and CDR2 are SGHTA and FQGNSA. CDR3: CASSLELTGNEQFF. The DNA for the CDR3 is TGTGCCAGCAGCTTAGAGCTGACAGGCAATGAGCAGTTCTTC. The complete variable domain, with remaining parts taken from reference TRBV7-2 and TRBJ2-1, reads GAGVSQSPSNKVTEKGKDVELRCDPISGHTALYWYRQSLGQGLEFLIYFQGNSAPDKSGLPSDRFSAERTGGSVSTLTIQRTQQEDSAVYLCASSLELTGNEQFFGPGTRLTVL.

This clone was found once. The V and J genes are TRBV2 and TRBJ1-2, with D unclear. Germline values: CDR1 SNHLY, CDR2 FYNNEI. The V gene lost 3 bases and the J gene lost 2 bases, with 7 bases spanning the gap. The CDR3 contains 13 residues. The CDR3 reads CASSDLQNYGYTF. The CDR3 nucleotides are TGTGCCAGCAGTGACCTGCAGAACTATGGCTACACCTTC. The full variable domain, with the rest looked up from reference TRBV2 and TRBJ1-2, is EPEVTQTPSHQVTQMGQEVILRCVPISNHLYFYWYRQILGQKVEFLVSFYNNEISEKSEIFDDQFSVERPDGSNFTLKIRSTKLEDSAMYFCASSDLQNYGYTFGSGTRLTVV.

V gene TRBV5-1 combines with J gene TRBJ2-7; the D is unclear. Trimming pared 4 bases from V and 5 bases from J, leaving 16 bases between. The germline gives CDR1 SGHRS, CDR2 YFSETQ. This CDR3 is built from 14 residues. CDR3 sequence reads: CASSLTPIRNEQYF. DNA of the CDR3: TGCGCCAGCAGCCTCACACCTATCAGGAACGAGCAGTACTTC.

This rearrangement joins TRBV11-2 to TRBJ2-7; 11 positions agree with TRBD2. This CDR3 comprises 15 residues. V was clipped by 1 base and J by 4 bases; unmatched bases: 3. In germline, CDR1 is SGHAT, CDR2 FQNNGV. The CDR3, as DNA: TGTGCCAGCAGCTTAGGACCTAGCGGGAGGTACGAGCAGTACTTC. Translated: CASSLGPSGRYEQYF.

This clone has more than one count but fewer than ten. The rearrangement joins TRBV6-6 to TRBJ1-5; 10 bases align to TRBD1. Trimming cost V 4 bases and J 11 bases; bases outside gene matches: 5. CDR1 and CDR2 from the germline V gene are MNHNY and SVGAGI (reference sequence). The CDR3 loop spans 13 amino acids. The CDR3 sequence: CASSSGQGKAQHF. In nucleotides, the CDR3 is TGTGCCAGCAGTTCGGGACAGGGGAAGGCCCAGCATTTT.

This clone has a single count. V gene TRBV2 combines with J gene TRBJ2-2; 8 positions match TRBD1. This CDR3 is built from 16 residues. V shed 5 bases and J 4 bases; nucleotides not matched to a gene: 9. Germline V gene sequence: CDR1 SNHLY, CDR2 FYNNEI. Written as DNA, the CDR3 is TGTGCCAGCAGTCTGACTCCGGACAGGGTCACCGGGGAGCTGTTTTTT. This translates into CASSLTPDRVTGELFF.

V is TRBV5-4 and J is TRBJ2-1; 8 nucleotides align to TRBD2. V lost 4 bases and J lost 3; bases outside the gene matches: 9. The germline gives CDR1 SGHNT, CDR2 YYREEE (reference sequence). The CDR3 totals 16 residues. CDR3 residues: CASSRGSSGSYNEQFF. The CDR3 DNA reads TGTGCCAGCAGCCGCGGCTCCAGCGGGAGCTACAATGAGCAGTTCTTC.

The chain links TRBV7-2 to TRBJ2-1, with a tentative D call TRBD2 (6 bases). Germline CDR1 reads SGHTA; CDR2 reads FQGNSA. Trimming stripped 5 bases from V and 9 bases from J, with 14 bases between. The CDR3 extends over 13 amino acids. In DNA form, the CDR3 reads TGTGCCAGCAGCGGGGGGTGGAACACTGAGCAGTTCTTC. This gives the protein CASSGGWNTEQFF.

V is TRBV5-1 and J is TRBJ2-7; 7 bases fit TRBD1. The CDR3 spans 14 residues. Germline CDR1 is SGHRS and CDR2 is YFSETQ. V shed 3 bases and J 2 bases; nucleotides not matched to a gene: 5. The CDR3 is CASSSRDRAYEQYF. CDR3 coding DNA: TGCGCCAGCAGCTCCCGGGACAGAGCCTACGAGCAGTACTTC.

The J gene is TRBJ1-1, the V gene TRBV10-1, with D possibly matching TRBD1 (6 bases). Germline assignment: CDR1 WNHNN and CDR2 SYGVQD (reference sequence). This CDR3 spans 14 amino acids. Trimming pared 4 bases from V and 1 base from J, leaving 10 bases between. In DNA form, the CDR3 reads TGCGCCAGCAGTGTGAAGACAGGGAACACTGAAGCTTTCTTT. This codes for CASSVKTGNTEAFF.

This chain connects TRBV11-2 to TRBJ2-1; 10 bases fit TRBD1. The CDR3 is 16 residues long. Germline CDR1 is SGHAT and CDR2 is FQNNGV. Unmatched junction bases numbered 4, after V lost 5 bases and J lost 0 bases. CDR3 DNA: TGTGCCAGCAGCCCTAGGACAGGGGGCTCCTACAATGAGCAGTTCTTC. Its protein is CASSPRTGGSYNEQFF.

Written as DNA, the CDR3 is TGTGCCAGCAGCTTAGGCGCGGGGGTTCCCCAAGAGACCCAGTACTTC. Protein product: CASSLGAGVPQETQYF. The chain carries TRBV11-2 and TRBJ2-5, with 7 bases that match TRBD2. Per the germline V gene, CDR1 is SGHAT and CDR2 is FQNNGV. Germline trimming cut 1 base from V and 1 base from J; bases unmatched to any gene: 6. The CDR3 has 16 residues.